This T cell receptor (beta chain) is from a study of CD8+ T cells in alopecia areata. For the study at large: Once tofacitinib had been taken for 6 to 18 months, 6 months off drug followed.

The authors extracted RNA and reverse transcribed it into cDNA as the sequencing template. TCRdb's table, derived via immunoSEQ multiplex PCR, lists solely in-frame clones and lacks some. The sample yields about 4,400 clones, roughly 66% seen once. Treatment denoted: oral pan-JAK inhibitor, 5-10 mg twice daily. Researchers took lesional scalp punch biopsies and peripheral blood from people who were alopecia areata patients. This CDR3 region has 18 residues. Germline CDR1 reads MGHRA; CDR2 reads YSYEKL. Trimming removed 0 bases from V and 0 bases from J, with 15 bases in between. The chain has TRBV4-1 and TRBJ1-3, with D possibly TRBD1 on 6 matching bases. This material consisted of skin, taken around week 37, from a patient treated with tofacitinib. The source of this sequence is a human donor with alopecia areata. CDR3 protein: CASSQESWGLSSGNTIYF. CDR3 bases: TGCGCCAGCAGCCAAGAATCGTGGGGGCTCAGCTCTGGAAACACCATATATTTT.